Included here is one T cell receptor beta chain sequence, with context. The record originates from a study of control samples from healthy donors and cancer patients. Only in-frame clones appear in the TCRdb table, and some are missing; sequencing was by immunoSEQ multiplex PCR. The profile shows more than 95,000 clones, around 92% of them singletons. Per the germline V gene, CDR1 is KGHSH and CDR2 is LQKENI. With 6 bases removed from V and 3 bases from J, the gap between germline ends came to 14 bases. CDR3 length: 14 residues. Sequenced: PBMCs. The chain joins TRBV18 to TRBJ1-1; D is uncertain. The sequence derives from an elderly man with head and neck cancer. The CDR3 protein is CASSPTSRDTEAFF. CDR3 in DNA: TGTGCCAGCTCCCCGACGAGCCGAGACACTGAAGCTTTCTTT.